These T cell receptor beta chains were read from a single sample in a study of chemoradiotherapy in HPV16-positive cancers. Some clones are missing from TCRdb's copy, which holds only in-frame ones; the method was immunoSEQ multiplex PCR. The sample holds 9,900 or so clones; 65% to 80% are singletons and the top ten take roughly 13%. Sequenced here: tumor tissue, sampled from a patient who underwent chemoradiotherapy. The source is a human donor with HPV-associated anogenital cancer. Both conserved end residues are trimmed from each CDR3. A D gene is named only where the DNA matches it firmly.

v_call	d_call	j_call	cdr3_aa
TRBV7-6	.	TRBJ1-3	ASSAYRIVDSGNTIY
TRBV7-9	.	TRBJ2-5	ASSWDGPDETQY
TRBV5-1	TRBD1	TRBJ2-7	ASSFFSGTGKLRTYEQY
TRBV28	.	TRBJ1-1	ASSLWGSSLNTEAF
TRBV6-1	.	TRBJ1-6	ASSESIWPSSSYNSPLH
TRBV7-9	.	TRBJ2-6	ASSFAGARGANVLT
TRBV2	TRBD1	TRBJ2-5	ASSEVDLGQGSETQY
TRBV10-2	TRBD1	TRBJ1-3	ASSMGQAGNTIY
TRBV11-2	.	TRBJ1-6	ASSPESSWDSPLH
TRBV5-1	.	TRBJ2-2	ASSLASPPGELF
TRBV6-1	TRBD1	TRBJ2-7	ASSERTGTQWQY